One and the same sample provided the 7 T cell receptor beta chains below, sequenced in a study of tumor-infiltrating lymphocytes in primary liver carcinoma. For blood RNA, unsorted whole blood served as the source, and germline DNA was extracted too. From 500 ng of total RNA, TCR beta-specific cDNA was reverse-transcribed using a constant-region primer. Three nested multiplex PCR rounds, a slightly modified ARM-PCR method, built the TCR beta libraries. PCR rounds one and two used TRBV1-TRBV30 forward primers with a C-beta reverse primer for around 11 cycles each. From the multiplex PCR reads, TCRdb called clonotypes with MiXCR, one entry per CDR3 protein. The sample lists a few hundred thousand distinct CDR3 sequences, 45% to 70% seen once, with about a sixth in the top ten. Sequenced sample: peripheral blood. These receptors were taken from a woman in her twenties or thirties with primary liver carcinoma and hepatitis B virus infection.

This clonotype was recorded once. The rearrangement joins TRBV29-1 to TRBJ2-5, with D perhaps matching TRBD1 or TRBD2 (5 bases each). Germline values: CDR1 SQVTM, CDR2 ANQGSEA. Trimming cost V 5 bases and J 9 bases, with 22 bases left between them. The CDR3 is made up of 14 amino acids. The CDR3 nucleotides are TGCAGCGTTCAAAGGGACCGCTCGGGCGAGGCCCAGTACTTC. Translating gives CSVQRDRSGEAQYF.

Remarks on this clonotype: Being one base from a much bigger clone, this may be a read error. The chain uses TRBV6-2 or TRBV6-3 and TRBJ2-3, with D perhaps matching TRBD2 (7 bases). Germline V gene data show CDR1 as MNHEY and CDR2 as SVGEGT. V dropped 11 bases and J dropped 5 bases, with 20 bases sitting between them. There are 14 residues in the CDR3. CDR3 sequence (DNA): TGTGCCGCCACCCCTCGGGGGGCCAAAGATACGCAGTATTTT. Protein product: CAATPRGAKDTQYF.

With regard to this clonotype: An end of the junction does not agree with germline; a read error may underlie this. V gene TRBV7-8 combines with J gene TRBJ2-6; D is possibly TRBD1 (5 bases). Germline V CDR1 and CDR2: SGHVS, FQNEAQ. This CDR3 region has 16 residues. DNA of the CDR3: TGTTCCAGCAGCCAGCGCCAGGGCTCTGGGGCCAACGTCCTGACTTTC. Amino acids: CSSSQRQGSGANVLTF. The full variable domain, in which reference TRBV7-8 and TRBJ2-6 provide the parts outside the CDR3, is GAGVSQSPRYKVAKRGQDVALRCDPISGHVSLFWYQQALGQGPEFLTYFQNEAQLDKSGLPSDRFFAERPEGSVSTLKIQRTQQEDSAVYLCSSSQRQGSGANVLTFGAGSRLTVL.

This clonotype was recorded only once. A junction boundary mismatches the germline segment, possibly from a read error. This chain joins TRBV11-2 and TRBJ2-7, with D tentatively TRBD2 (6 bases). Germline V gene lookup returns CDR1 SGHAT and CDR2 FQNNGV. This CDR3 has 16 residues. CDR3 sequence (DNA): TGTGCGAGCAGCTTAGGGAGGAACTACCCCTCCCACGAGCAATACTTC. The encoded protein is CASSLGRNYPSHEQYF.

This clonotype occurred a few times. The junction departs from germline at one end; a sequencing error may be responsible. The chain links TRBV6-5 to TRBJ2-7; D possibly corresponds to TRBD1 (6 bases). The CDR3 is 15 amino acids. Germline CDR1 reads MNHEY; CDR2 reads SVGAGI. The CDR3 spells CVSNYKDSSSYEQYF. CDR3 nucleotide sequence: TGTGTTAGCAATTACAAGGACAGCAGCTCCTACGAGCAATACTTC.

The V call is TRBV7-9, the J call TRBJ2-5; D is perhaps TRBD1 (6 bases). V was clipped by 5 bases and J by 5 bases, with 15 bases between them. There are 14 residues in the CDR3. Germline values: CDR1 SEHNR, CDR2 FQNEAQ (reference sequence). CDR3 loop: CASSPGIGGETQYF. Here the CDR3 DNA reads TGTGCCAGCAGCCCCGGGATAGGGGGTGAGACCCAGTACTTC.

The V call is TRBV4-1, the J call TRBJ2-3; D is uncertain. Per germline, CDR1 MGHRA and CDR2 YSYEKL. The CDR3 runs 13 residues. V was clipped by 1 base and J by 5 bases, with 7 bases between them. CDR3 in DNA: TGCGCCAGCAGCCAAGGTCGGGTAGATACGCAGTATTTT. It translates to CASSQGRVDTQYF.